Detailed here is one T cell receptor (beta chain). Its target antigen remains unknown. Base qualities are not provided; no much larger clone lies one nucleotide away. The cohort consisted of 600 to 700 healthy bone marrow donors. All cohort members were sampled while nominally healthy, although unrecorded immune exposures were likely present. The donor was CMV seropositive and was included in the group of 289 seropositive cohort members. A peripheral blood sample was provided by each donor, and peripheral blood mononuclear cells were used for TCR beta sequencing. Genomic DNA extraction from the blood cell samples was performed with the Qiagen DNeasy Blood Extraction Kit. Libraries were built with the immunoSEQ multiplex PCR assay. A mixture of 60 forward primers for TCR Vbeta segments and 13 reverse primers for TCR Jbeta segments was used in the multiplex PCR. A multiplex PCR assay on genomic DNA amplified the CDR3 region of rearranged TCR beta genes. On the Illumina HiSeq System, the amplified TCR beta libraries were sequenced as 87-base-pair reads. For the original study's pipeline: A later analysis tallied roughly 80 million unique TCR beta chains across the roughly 610 repertoires, and about 12 million of those chains were shared by two or more donors. Raw reads were error-corrected and collapsed into unique sequences by a nearest-neighbor algorithm in which closely related sequences were merged to remove PCR and sequencing errors. V, D and J gene segments were assigned by aligning CDR3 sequences to IMGT reference sequences. For a sequence to be retained, at least a six-nucleotide match to both a V gene segment and a J gene segment was required. A rearrangement counted as productive if the CDR3 had no stop codons and remained in frame with V and J, and every other rearrangement counted as non-productive. CDR3 was defined by IMGT convention, running from the second conserved V-encoded cysteine to the conserved J-encoded phenylalanine. In an earlier analysis of roughly 580 of the donors, sequences lacking an unambiguous match to a single V gene segment were excluded. An earlier analysis of fewer than 650 of the donors classified V segments as functional when productive rearrangements were above 56.7% and as segregating when the standard deviation between donors was above 5%. A statistical classification framework was built for diagnosing cytomegalovirus status from the catalog of TCR beta chain sequences. In a later analysis, V and J genes were assigned by comparing TCR nucleotide sequences against IMGT/GENE-DB human TR gene sequences. The TCRdist pipeline was used in a later analysis to assign CDR3 sequences and most-parsimonious VDJ recombination scenarios. In a later analysis, every TCR beta chain was defined by the combination of its CDR3 amino acid sequence and its V-gene family, and reads without a unique V-gene family were dropped. To address suspected cross-contamination and a sequencing artifact, a later analysis removed some 620 highly shared, low-generation-probability nucleotide sequences. For each public chain, a later analysis derived a clonal expansion index from normalized ranks of inferred template counts within each repertoire. In a later analysis, generation probabilities were computed with a VDJ recombination model fitted to out-of-frame rearrangements, and the resulting probabilities were checked against IGoR. Hypergeometric tests were used in a later analysis to score TCR-TCR, TCR-HLA and TCR-CMV co-occurrence, with a repertoire-size bias correction applied to the TCR pairs. In a later analysis, false discovery rates were estimated by permuting HLA or CMV assignments 20 times. In a later analysis, co-occurring TCRs were grouped using DBSCAN, and TCRdist sequence similarity was added for clustering within HLA-allele-positive subsets. Co-occurrence clustering excluded repertoires with fewer than 30,000 or more than 120,000 public chains, plus five with anomalous nucleotide sharing. TCRdb retrieved this table from immuneACCESS and kept in-frame rearrangements only. Not all clones are present; in checked studies, unresolved V genes account for under half, and no reason is known for the remainder. The V and J calls and clone size were taken over from that table, and D and trimming were inferred from the DNA. The sample table shows 150,000 to 200,000 clones, and 80% are seen once. 6.3% of the sample goes to the ten largest clones.

These data belong to a study of cytomegalovirus exposure and HLA in healthy donors (dated by TCRdb to 2016 to 2017). About the study as a whole: According to an earlier analysis of 587 of the donors, about 179 million T cells yielded some 110 million unique TCR beta sequences and more than 250 Gb of sequence data. An early release that covered about 600 HLA-typed donors contained approximately 300 gigabases of sequencing data and around 80 million unique TCR sequences. Of the approximately 370 genotyped donors, 70% to 90% were placed in the genetic ancestry cluster associated with self-reported Caucasian donors. The study was designed to test whether signatures of past pathogen exposure could be identified by cataloging public T cell receptors. The T cell repertoires of 666 subjects were profiled by immunosequencing and related to cytomegalovirus serostatus. Along with the roughly 610-subject first cohort, a separate validation cohort of 120 different subjects was used. The study combined high-throughput TCR immunosequencing, statistical association of individual TCRs with disease status, and machine learning to predict cytomegalovirus infection status. To study patterns of TCR occurrence, a later analysis re-analyzed previously published TCR beta repertoires from several hundred donors and added high-resolution HLA genotyping. Rather than drawing on any new phenotypic data, the later analysis identified candidate immune exposures from TCR beta sequences and the way those sequences occurred across donors. An earlier analysis of more than 450 of the donors used high-throughput TCR beta sequencing to judge whether each TCR beta V gene segment behaved as functional or pseudogenic. Donor age, sex, ethnicity and CMV serostatus were compiled alongside the repertoire data. A later genetic analysis took genome-wide SNP genotypes for about three fifths of the 666 donors and used that subset as a discovery cohort. All discovery cohort repertoires had been generated using a single sequencing platform. Both class I and class II loci were covered by HLA typing, at four-digit resolution. The number of typed donors differed by locus: about 620-640 for A, B, C, DRB1 and DQB1; some 500 for DQA1; over 600 for DPA1; and 450 to 480 for DPB1. Roughly 5 DR-DQ haplotypes were treated as single units for association and clustering because of strong linkage in the cohort. Among roughly 400 genotyped donors of the cohort, an average of about 220,000 unique TCR beta nucleotide sequences was sequenced per donor, of which about 20% were non-productive.

Beyond this particular receptor, the publication reports: The earlier analysis of 587 of the donors excluded over 15 rarely observed V segments, including chromosome 9 orphons, because counts were too low. In an earlier analysis of 587 of the donors, most TCR beta V segments appeared in productive rearrangements about 87% or about 30% of the time, broadly matching IMGT annotations. The sequencing pipeline was judged likely to have produced a cluster of highly shared sequence variants as a technical artifact. When HLA alleles, especially DR and DQ, strongly co-occurred, TCR associations were difficult to assign to individual alleles. Compared with equally common non-associated chains, HLA-associated TCR beta chains in a later analysis were more clonally expanded and had lower generation probabilities. According to a later analysis, parvovirus B19, influenza, CMV and Epstein-Barr virus appeared linked to several top co-occurrence clusters. CMV serostatus was the only immune exposure information available for the cohort. Across donors, most TCR sequences were observed very rarely, whereas some public TCRs were present in many individuals. The classifier was reported to diagnose cytomegalovirus status with high specificity and sensitivity in both the original and validation cohorts. Linkage disequilibrium might explain the correlated functional status among segregating V segments, but an unknown experimental factor could not be ruled out. In a later genetic analysis, a missense DCLRE1C variant was associated with V-gene and J-gene trimming of TCR beta chains, and the association was replicated in an independent cohort. In vitro tests confirmed that a few of the cytomegalovirus-associated TCR beta chains recognize cytomegalovirus antigens. Because HLA typing was unavailable for some donors at each locus, only the typed subset was used in association tests. A later analysis associated 17,000 or so TCR beta sequences with specific HLA alleles at a false discovery rate of 0.05. A total of 150 or so TCR beta chains were listed by the study as associated with cytomegalovirus. A further reported finding was that TCR beta sequences accurately predicted the HLA-A and HLA-B alleles for most subjects in the first cohort. Roughly uniform sequencing depth across donors was assumed in presence/absence analyses, although this assumption may not hold. In a later analysis, most CMV-associated TCR beta chains were found to appear HLA-restricted, with HLA associations seemingly driven largely by CMV exposure. This cohort had only TCR beta chains sequenced, and the lack of alpha or paired-chain data limited which features could be detected. It was suggested by the authors that the approach could potentially be generalized to other disease states and immunological phenotypes. In a later analysis, TCR association rates were found to vary across HLA loci, with the most associated TCRs seen for DRB1 alleles and the fewest for HLA-C alleles. A later genetic analysis reported fewer N-insertions in productive TCRs among donors in an Asian-associated ancestry cluster than the approximately 700-donor mean.

Sequenced: PBMCs. The receptor was derived from a male donor in good health and CMV-seropositive.

Here the CDR3 is given as CASRDRLAGGPYYYEQYF. At the DNA level, the sequence is TGCGCCAGCAGGGATAGACTAGCGGGAGGGCCCTACTACTACGAGCAGTACTTC. The V gene is TRBV10-1 and the J gene is TRBJ2-7, with TRBD2 identical over 14 junction bases. The CDR3 runs 18 residues from the cysteine to the phenylalanine. The only DNA kept is the CDR3, 54 bases in frame from the first base. The junction shows trimming of 6 bases on V and 3 bases on J, and the gene matches do not reach 13 bases of it. For CDR1 and CDR2, the germline V gene (reference sequence) lists WNHNN and SYGVQD.